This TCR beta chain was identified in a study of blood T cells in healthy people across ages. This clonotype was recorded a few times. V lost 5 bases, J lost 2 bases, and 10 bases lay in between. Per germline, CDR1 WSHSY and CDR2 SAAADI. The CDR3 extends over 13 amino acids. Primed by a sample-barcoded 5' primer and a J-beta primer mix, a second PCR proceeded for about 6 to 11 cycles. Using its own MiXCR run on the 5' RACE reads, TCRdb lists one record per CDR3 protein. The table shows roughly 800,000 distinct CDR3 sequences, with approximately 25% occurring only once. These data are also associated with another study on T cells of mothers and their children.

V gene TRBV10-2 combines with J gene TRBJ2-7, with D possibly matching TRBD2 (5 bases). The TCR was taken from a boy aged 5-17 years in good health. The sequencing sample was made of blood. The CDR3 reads CASSLDYPYEQYF. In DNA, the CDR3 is TGCGCCAGCAGTCTCGACTACCCCTACGAGCAGTACTTC.